This T cell receptor beta chain was profiled in a study of T cells after yellow fever vaccination. TCRdb analysed the 5' RACE reads with MiXCR anew, one entry per CDR3 protein. Altogether roughly 310,000 distinct CDR3 sequences are present, roughly 8.7% being singletons, with the ten largest covering roughly 17%. As regards this clonotype: What it binds is not known.

Study-level findings and limits: Relatively few clonotypes were ones that appeared in both CD4 and CD8 compartments. There was a possibility that FACS-sorted repertoires contained abundant clonotypes contaminating from the bulk population.

CDR3 length: 15 amino acids. The V gene end was trimmed by 3 bases and the J gene end by 6 bases; junction bases not matched to a gene: 7. Germline V gives CDR1 SGHTA, CDR2 FQGTGA. The rearrangement joins TRBV7-3 to TRBJ2-2; 7 bases map to TRBD1. The sample was PBMCs, taken on the day of the first yellow fever vaccination. The clonotype originates from a man between 18 and 35 years old who received the YFV17D yellow fever vaccine. As DNA, the CDR3 is TGTGCCAGCAGCTTTGCTGGGCAGGGGGCCGGGGAGCTGTTTTTT. As protein: CASSFAGQGAGELFF.